The present entry profiles one TCR beta chain with its context. CDR1 WNHNN and CDR2 SYGVQD come from the germline V gene (reference sequence). The length of the CDR3 is 13 residues. The V and J ends lost 0 bases and 2 bases respectively, with 5 bases between them. The data were taken from a study of blood T cell repertoires in COVID-19. Study-level information: Acute and convalescent COVID-19 samples came from the United States, Italy and Spain. T cells, B-cell-depleted T cells, or PBMCs supplied cDNA or gDNA.

In the authors' methods: The assay estimated nucleated cells by amplifying reference gene primers. Only in-frame clones appear in the TCRdb table, and some are missing; sequencing was by immunoSEQ multiplex PCR. V and J calls and clone size are those listed in that table; D and trimming were worked out from the DNA. The profile shows roughly 200,000 clones, 80% to 90% of them singletons. The chain combines TRBV10-1 with TRBJ2-7; no definite D call. This receptor was taken from a human donor with active or convalescent COVID-19. The donor label of this sample is uncertain. The specimen sequenced was peripheral blood. CDR3 sequence reads: CASSESGTYEQYF. In DNA form, the CDR3 reads TGCGCCAGCAGTGAGTCGGGCACCTACGAGCAGTACTTC.